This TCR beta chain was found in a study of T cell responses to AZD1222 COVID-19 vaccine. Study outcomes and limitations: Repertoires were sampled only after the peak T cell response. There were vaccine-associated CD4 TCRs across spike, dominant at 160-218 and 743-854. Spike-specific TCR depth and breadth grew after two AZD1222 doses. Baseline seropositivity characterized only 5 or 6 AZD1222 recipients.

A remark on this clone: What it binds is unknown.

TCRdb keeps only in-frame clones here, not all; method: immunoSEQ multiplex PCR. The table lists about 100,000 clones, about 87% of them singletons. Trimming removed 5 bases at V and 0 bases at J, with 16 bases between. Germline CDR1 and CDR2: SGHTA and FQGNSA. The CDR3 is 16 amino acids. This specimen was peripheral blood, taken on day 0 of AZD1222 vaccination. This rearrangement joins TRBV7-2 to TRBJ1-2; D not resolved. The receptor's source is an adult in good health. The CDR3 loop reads CASSRGRANTNYGYTF. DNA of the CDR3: TGTGCCAGCAGCAGAGGTCGAGCTAATACTAACTATGGCTACACCTTC.